Each of the 20 T cell receptor beta chains below was sequenced from the same sample in a study of blood T cell repertoires in COVID-19. Sequencing used immunoSEQ multiplex PCR; TCRdb keeps in-frame clones, though not all of them. The sample gives roughly 120,000 clones, about 85% of which show up once; 3% to 3.5% is in the top ten. Sequencing input: peripheral blood. The receptors were gathered from a man aged 35 to 55 with acute or convalescent COVID-19.

This clone was found once. The chain combines TRBV10-3 with TRBJ1-1; D possibly corresponds to TRBD1 (6 bases). V was pared by 8 bases and J by 3 bases, with 13 bases between. CDR3 size: 13 residues. Germline CDR1 and CDR2: ENHRY and SYGVKD. CDR3 nucleotide sequence: TGTGCCATCCGAGGGGGAATCGACACTGAAGCTTTCTTT. Its protein product is CAIRGGIDTEAFF.

The V and J genes are TRBV7-2 and TRBJ2-1, with D possibly being TRBD1 (5 bases). Germline CDR1 is SGHTA and CDR2 is FQGNSA. This CDR3 spans 15 amino acids. V lost 4 bases to trimming and J lost 12 bases, with 22 bases between them. The CDR3 region is CASSYASQTGRGQFF. CDR3 sequence (DNA): TGTGCCAGCAGCTACGCCTCCCAAACGGGTAGGGGGCAGTTCTTC.

The chain is built from TRBV18 and TRBJ2-5, with 7 positions matching TRBD1. The CDR3 extends over 15 amino acids. V lost 3 bases, J lost 2 bases, and 6 bases stayed unmatched. Germline assignment: CDR1 KGHSH and CDR2 LQKENI. CDR3 coding DNA: TGTGCCAGCTCACCGGGACAGCCAATGCAAGAGACCCAGTACTTC. Translated, it gives CASSPGQPMQETQYF.

This clone was detected once. This chain uses TRBV19 with TRBJ1-1, with D hard to call. In germline, CDR1 is LNHDA, CDR2 SQIVND (reference sequence). Trimming pared 1 base from V and 1 base from J, leaving 7 bases between. The CDR3 runs to 14 residues. CDR3 bases: TGTGCCAGTAGTATAGGTACACAGAACACTGAAGCTTTCTTT. This translates into CASSIGTQNTEAFF.

The J gene is TRBJ1-2, the V gene TRBV15; D ambiguous. The germline V gene has CDR1 LNHNV and CDR2 YYDKDF (reference sequence). CDR3 length: 14 amino acids. V lost 3 bases and J 2 bases, leaving 10 bases between the germline ends. The CDR3 sequence: CATSSSITNYGYTF. In DNA, the CDR3 is TGTGCCACCAGCAGCTCTATAACCAACTATGGCTACACCTTC.

The V gene is TRBV12-5, the J gene TRBJ1-3, with D possibly TRBD1 on 6 matching bases. This CDR3 contains 17 residues. Trimming shortened V by 0 bases and J by 2 bases, and 14 bases separated the two germline ends. Germline lookup yields CDR1 LGHNT and CDR2 FRNRAP. CDR3 bases: TGTGCTAGTGGTTTGGTTGTGACAGGTAAAGCTGGAAACACCATATATTTT. It yields the protein CASGLVVTGKAGNTIYF.

The CDR3 nucleotides read TGTGCCAGCAGCTTGTTTGCGGGGGTAGAGACCCAGTACTTC. It specifies CASSLFAGVETQYF. The rearrangement uses TRBV7-2 and TRBJ2-5, with 7 bases matching TRBD2. Germline V gene data show CDR1 as SGHTA and CDR2 as FQGNSA. This CDR3 spans 14 amino acids. Trimming at V came to 3 bases and at J to 4 bases, leaving 5 bases not matched to a gene.

CDR3 in DNA: TGTGCCATCAGTGAGGGTCGGCGAGGGACTAATGAAAAACTGTTTTTT. It specifies CAISEGRRGTNEKLFF. The J gene is TRBJ1-4, the V gene TRBV10-3; D gene unclear. Germline V gives CDR1 ENHRY, CDR2 SYGVKD. The germline V and J ends were trimmed by 2 bases and 2 bases, with 12 bases remaining between them. This CDR3 is built from 16 residues.

The chain has TRBV5-1 and TRBJ2-5; 8 bases are shared with TRBD2. Looked up from germline, CDR1 is SGHRS and CDR2 is YFSETQ. V trimming: 0 bases; J trimming: 1 base; junction bases outside the gene matches: 2. The CDR3 extends over 15 amino acids. The CDR3 region is CASSLELAVQETQYF. The CDR3 nucleotides are TGCGCCAGCAGCTTGGAACTAGCGGTCCAAGAGACCCAGTACTTC.

This chain connects TRBV7-8 to TRBJ2-3; weak D call: TRBD2 (7 bases). Germline CDR1 SGHVS, CDR2 FQNEAQ. This CDR3 spans 16 amino acids. Trimming removed 2 bases from V and 2 bases from J, with 14 bases in between. Here the CDR3 DNA reads TGTGCCAGCAGCTTAAATAGGGGGGGAATCACAGATACGCAGTATTTT. Residues: CASSLNRGGITDTQYF. Based on the CDR3 plus reference TRBV7-8 and TRBJ2-3, the full variable domain is GAGVSQSPRYKVAKRGQDVALRCDPISGHVSLFWYQQALGQGPEFLTYFQNEAQLDKSGLPSDRFFAERPEGSVSTLKIQRTQQEDSAVYLCASSLNRGGITDTQYFGPGTRLTVL.

The CDR3: CARGDRFPVGQFF. Written as DNA, the CDR3 is TGCGCCAGAGGGGACAGGTTCCCTGTGGGGCAGTTCTTC. This chain joins TRBV10-1 and TRBJ2-1; TRBD1 agrees at 8 bases. The CDR3 is 13 amino acids. With V trimmed by 9 bases and J by 12 bases, 13 bases remained unmatched. Germline lookup yields CDR1 WNHNN and CDR2 SYGVQD (reference sequence).

V gene TRBV11-1 combines with J gene TRBJ2-3, with 9 bases lining up with TRBD1. Trimming at V came to 2 bases and at J to 0 bases, leaving 3 bases not matched to a gene. There are 16 residues in the CDR3. Germline values: CDR1 SGHAT, CDR2 FQDESV (reference sequence). The CDR3 coding sequence is TGTGCCAGCAGCTTACTGGGGACAGGGAGCACAGATACGCAGTATTTT. Protein sequence: CASSLLGTGSTDTQYF.

The V and J genes are TRBV29-1 and TRBJ1-4; 7 bases align to TRBD1. Trimming at V came to 7 bases and at J to 7 bases, leaving 3 bases not matched to a gene. The CDR3 length is 11 residues. Germline-derived CDR1 and CDR2 are SQVTM and ANQGSEA. CDR3 loop: CSGGTAEKLFF. In nucleotides, the CDR3 is TGCAGCGGCGGGACAGCTGAAAAACTGTTTTTT.

The chain employs TRBV5-1 and TRBJ2-1, with TRBD2 matching over 12 bases. Germline values: CDR1 SGHRS, CDR2 YFSETQ. The junction had 11 bases not matched to a gene; V was cut back by 4 bases and J by 15 bases. This CDR3 spans 14 amino acids. The CDR3 DNA is TGCGCCAGCAGCCTCGGACTAGCGGGGAGGCACATGTTCTTC. Translation gives CASSLGLAGRHMFF.

There are a few counts of this clone. The gene calls are TRBV21-1 and TRBJ1-1; the table gives TRBD1 as D, unverified against the DNA. TRBV21-1 is described as a pseudogene. This CDR3 is 19 amino acids long. The CDR3 sequence is CASSKVAPSGEVGNTEAFF. CDR3 bases: TGTGCCAGCAGCAAAGTCGCCCCGTCAGGGGAAGTCGGGAACACTGAAGCTTTCTTT.

This chain links TRBV19 with TRBJ1-2, with 8 bases matching TRBD1. Germline V gene sequence: CDR1 LNHDA, CDR2 SQIVND (reference sequence). The CDR3 is made up of 14 amino acids. The V gene end was trimmed by 6 bases and the J gene end by 5 bases; junction bases not matched to a gene: 8. DNA for the CDR3: TGTGCCAGTAGGCGGCCGGGACAGGTATATGGCTACACCTTC. Encoded protein: CASRRPGQVYGYTF. Combining the CDR3 with reference TRBV19 and TRBJ1-2 gives the whole variable domain DGGITQSPKYLFRKEGQNVTLSCEQNLNHDAMYWYRQDPGQGLRLIYYSQIVNDFQKGDIAEGYSVSREKKESFPLTVTSAQKNPTAFYLCASRRPGQVYGYTFGSGTRLTVV.

This clone was counted only a few times. The genes are TRBV6-6 and TRBJ1-3; weak D call: TRBD1 (6 bases). CDR3 length: 14 amino acids. Germline V gene lookup returns CDR1 MNHNY and CDR2 SVGAGI (reference sequence). Trimming took 4 bases from V and 4 from J, leaving 11 bases between them. Written as DNA, the CDR3 is TGTGCCAGCAGTTTACTCGACAGGGGAAACACCATATATTTT. Its translation is CASSLLDRGNTIYF.

The rearrangement links TRBV5-5 to TRBJ2-3, with 9 bases that match TRBD2. The CDR3 covers 16 residues. CDR1 and CDR2 from the germline V gene are SGHKS and YYEKEE (reference sequence). The V segment lost 1 base and the J segment 3 bases; nucleotides outside the gene matches: 6. The CDR3 DNA follows: TGTGCCAGCAGCTTGTGGCTAGCGGGGTCGACAGATACGCAGTATTTT. This gives the protein CASSLWLAGSTDTQYF.

This clone is a singleton in its sample. The chain joins TRBV29-1 to TRBJ2-5, with D maybe TRBD1 (6 bases). Germline assignment: CDR1 SQVTM and CDR2 ANQGSEA. Deletions cut 4 bases from V and 3 bases from J, with 12 bases between. The CDR3 sequence is 13 residues long. CDR3 bases: TGCAGCGTTGGCGCAGGGGAGAAAGAGACCCAGTACTTC. It specifies CSVGAGEKETQYF.

This chain joins TRBV6-6 and TRBJ2-3, with D possibly matching TRBD2 (5 bases). V was trimmed by 6 bases and J by 0 bases, leaving 7 bases between them. CDR3 size: 13 residues. Germline V gene sequence: CDR1 MNHNY, CDR2 SVGAGI (reference sequence). The CDR3 loop is CASRGGSTDTQYF. CDR3 in DNA: TGTGCCAGCAGGGGCGGGAGCACAGATACGCAGTATTTT.